Following are 11 T cell receptor beta chains from one sample sequenced in a study of PD-L1 blockade in urothelial cancer. The protocol was immunoSEQ multiplex PCR, while the TCRdb copy is restricted to in-frame clones and leaves out a portion. The sample carries some 31,000 clones, 75% to 85% recorded once. Time point given: peripheral blood 6 weeks after treatment start. The sample here was PBMCs, taken around atezolizumab (anti-PD-L1) treatment. These receptors all come from a man between 70 and 80 years old with urothelial cancer.

V is TRBV7-9 and J is TRBJ1-2; possible D gene TRBD1, 6 bases. CDR1 and CDR2 (germline): SEHNR, FQNEAQ (reference sequence). This CDR3 is built from 14 residues. V lost 3 bases and J lost 2, with 10 bases in between. The CDR3 DNA sequence: TGTGCCAGCAGCTTTGGGGGCTGGAACTATGGCTACACCTTC. This codes for CASSFGGWNYGYTF.

The chain joins TRBV6-5 to TRBJ2-7; no clear D gene. There are 13 residues in the CDR3. The germline V gene encodes CDR1 MNHEY and CDR2 SVGAGI. V gave up 5 bases and J gave up 0 bases, with 8 bases separating them. CDR3 nucleotide sequence: TGTGCCAGCAGTCCGACACCCTCCTACGAGCAGTACTTC. Encoded protein: CASSPTPSYEQYF.

The J gene is TRBJ2-3, the V gene TRBV5-6, with TRBD2 identical over 7 bases. There are 14 residues in the CDR3. Trimming removed 4 bases from V and 3 bases from J; junction bases left unmatched: 5. CDR1 and CDR2 (germline): SGHDT, YYEEEE. The chain's CDR3 is CASSHAGGTDTQYF. In nucleotides, the CDR3 is TGTGCCAGCAGCCATGCCGGGGGGACAGATACGCAGTATTTT.

V gene TRBV7-3 combines with J gene TRBJ1-1; 8 positions match TRBD1. Unmatched junction bases numbered 11, after V lost 4 bases and J lost 4 bases. Germline V gene sequence: CDR1 SGHTA, CDR2 FQGTGA. The CDR3 spans 16 residues. In nucleotides, the CDR3 is TGTGCCAGCAGCTCATGGACAGGGAAGGGGTTCACTGAAGCTTTCTTT. Translation: CASSSWTGKGFTEAFF.

The V gene is TRBV28, the J gene TRBJ1-4; no clear D. CDR1 is MDHEN and CDR2 is SYDVKM in the germline V gene. V dropped 1 base and J dropped 5 bases, with 8 bases sitting between them. The CDR3 has 14 residues. The CDR3 region is CASSLSGKNEKLFF. In DNA, the CDR3 is TGTGCCAGCAGTTTATCGGGGAAAAATGAAAAACTGTTTTTT.

Remarks on this clone: At the DNA level, this CDR3 is encoded by other sequences in the same sample as well. The J gene is TRBJ2-7, the V gene TRBV19; 11 nucleotides line up with TRBD2. Trimming cost V 4 bases and J 2 bases; bases outside gene matches: 7. This CDR3 is built from 16 residues. Per the germline V gene, CDR1 is LNHDA and CDR2 is SQIVND (reference sequence). In DNA, the CDR3 is TGTGCCAGTAGTAAACCCGGGACTAGCGGCACCTACGAGCAGTACTTC. Its protein is CASSKPGTSGTYEQYF.

The rearrangement joins TRBV6-5 to TRBJ2-4; D is undetermined. The CDR3 totals 13 residues. Trimming took 6 bases from V and 7 from J, leaving 13 bases between them. Germline assignment: CDR1 MNHEY and CDR2 SVGAGI. The CDR3 protein is CASSARLGNIQYF. CDR3 in DNA: TGTGCCAGCAGCGCTCGTCTAGGCAACATTCAGTACTTC.

This clone came up once. The V call is TRBV4-3, the J call TRBJ2-5; TRBD1 is a possible D gene (5 bases). V shed 0 bases and J shed 4 bases, with 12 bases lying between them. The CDR3 spans 15 residues. CDR1 is LGHNA, CDR2 YSLEER, per germline. The CDR3 nucleotides are TGCGCCAGCAGCCAAGATCAAGGGGATGGAGAGACCCAGTACTTC. This codes for CASSQDQGDGETQYF.

The V and J genes are TRBV5-4 and TRBJ2-1, with 7 bases fitting TRBD1. The J segment lost 8 bases and the V segment lost 0 bases, leaving 2 bases of the junction unmatched. The CDR3 extends over 13 amino acids. Germline V gene lookup returns CDR1 SGHNT and CDR2 YYREEE (reference sequence). The CDR3 DNA is TGTGCCAGCAGCTTGGGACAGGGCCATGAGCAGTTCTTC. It codes for CASSLGQGHEQFF.

The chain recombines TRBV6-1 with TRBJ2-1; the match to TRBD2 covers 9 bases. With V trimmed by 4 bases and J by 4 bases, 5 bases remained unmatched. Germline CDR1 MNHNS, CDR2 SASEGT. This CDR3 region has 15 residues. The CDR3 region has the DNA TGTGCCAGCAGTGGTAGCGGGAGAAGGTACAATGAGCAGTTCTTC. Translating it yields CASSGSGRRYNEQFF.

The gene calls are TRBV4-3 and TRBJ2-5; 7 bases line up with TRBD2. The CDR3 covers 13 residues. V lost 4 bases and J lost 6; bases outside the gene matches: 5. Germline values: CDR1 LGHNA, CDR2 YSLEER. The CDR3 here is CASSPGTMKTQYF. The CDR3 nucleotides read TGCGCCAGCAGCCCCGGGACTATGAAGACCCAGTACTTC.